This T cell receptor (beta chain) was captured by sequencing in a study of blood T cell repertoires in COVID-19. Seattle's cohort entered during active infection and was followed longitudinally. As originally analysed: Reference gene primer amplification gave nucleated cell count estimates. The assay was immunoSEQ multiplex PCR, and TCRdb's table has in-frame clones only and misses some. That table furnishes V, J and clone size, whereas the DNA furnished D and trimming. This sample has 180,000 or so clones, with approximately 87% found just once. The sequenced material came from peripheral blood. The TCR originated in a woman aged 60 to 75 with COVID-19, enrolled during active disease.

CDR3 sequence (DNA): TGTGCCAGCAGAACGAAGGGGAATGAGCAGTTCTTC. It specifies CASRTKGNEQFF. V and J are TRBV28 and TRBJ2-1, with D possibly TRBD1 on 5 matching bases. Per the germline V gene, CDR1 is MDHEN and CDR2 is SYDVKM. The CDR3 contains 12 residues. Trimming pared 6 bases from V and 7 bases from J, leaving 10 bases between.